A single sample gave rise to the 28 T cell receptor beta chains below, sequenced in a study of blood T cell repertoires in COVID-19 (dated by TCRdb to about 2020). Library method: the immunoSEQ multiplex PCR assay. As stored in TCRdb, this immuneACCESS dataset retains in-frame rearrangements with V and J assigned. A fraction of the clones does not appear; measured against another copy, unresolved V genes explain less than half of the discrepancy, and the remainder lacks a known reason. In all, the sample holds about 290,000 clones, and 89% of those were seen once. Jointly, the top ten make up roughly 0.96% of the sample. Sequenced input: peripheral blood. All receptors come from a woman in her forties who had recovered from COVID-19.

In DNA, the CDR3 is TGTGCCAGCAGCCAGGTTTGGGGGGAGGGCCCGAATGAGCAGTTCTTC. It specifies CASSQVWGEGPNEQFF. The chain links TRBV3-1 (or the pseudogene TRBV3-2) to TRBJ2-1, with TRBD2 matching over 7 bases. Looked up from germline, CDR1 is LGHDT and CDR2 is YNNKEL (reference sequence). The trim removed 3 bases at V and 7 bases at J, leaving 12 bases unmatched. This CDR3 has 16 residues.

Written as DNA, the CDR3 is TGTGCCAGCAGCGCAGCCCGACTAGCGGGTTTCTACAATGAGCAGTTCTTC. This translates into CASSAARLAGFYNEQFF. This rearrangement joins TRBV3-1 (or the pseudogene TRBV3-2) to TRBJ2-1, with 10 bases identical to TRBD2. CDR1 is LGHDT, CDR2 YNNKEL, per germline (reference sequence). The CDR3 totals 17 residues. The trim removed 5 bases at V and 3 bases at J, leaving 10 bases unmatched.

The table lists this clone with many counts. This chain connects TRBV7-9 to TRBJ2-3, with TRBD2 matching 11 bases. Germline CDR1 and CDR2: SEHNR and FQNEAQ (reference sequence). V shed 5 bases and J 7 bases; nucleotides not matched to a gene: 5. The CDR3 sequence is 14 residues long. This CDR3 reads CASSGGTSGHTQYF. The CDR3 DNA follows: TGTGCCAGCAGCGGAGGGACTAGCGGCCATACGCAGTATTTT.

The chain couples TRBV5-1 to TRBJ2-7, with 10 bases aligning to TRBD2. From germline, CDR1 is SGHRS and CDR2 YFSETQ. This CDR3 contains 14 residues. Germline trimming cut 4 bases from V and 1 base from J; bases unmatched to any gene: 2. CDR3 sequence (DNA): TGCGCCAGCAGCCTAGCGGGAGTATCCTACGAGCAGTACTTC. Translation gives CASSLAGVSYEQYF.

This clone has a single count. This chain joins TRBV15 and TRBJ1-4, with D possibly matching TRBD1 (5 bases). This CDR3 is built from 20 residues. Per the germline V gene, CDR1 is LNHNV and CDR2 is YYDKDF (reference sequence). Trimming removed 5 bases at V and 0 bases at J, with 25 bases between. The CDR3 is CATSWGVAGPDFATNEKLFF. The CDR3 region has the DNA TGTGCCACCAGCTGGGGGGTGGCAGGGCCCGACTTTGCAACTAATGAAAAACTGTTTTTT. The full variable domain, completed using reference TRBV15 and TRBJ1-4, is DAMVIQNPRYQVTQFGKPVTLSCSQTLNHNVMYWYQQKSSQAPKLLFHYYDKDFNNEADTPDNFQSRRPNTSFCFLDIRSPGLGDTAMYLCATSWGVAGPDFATNEKLFFGSGTQLSVL.

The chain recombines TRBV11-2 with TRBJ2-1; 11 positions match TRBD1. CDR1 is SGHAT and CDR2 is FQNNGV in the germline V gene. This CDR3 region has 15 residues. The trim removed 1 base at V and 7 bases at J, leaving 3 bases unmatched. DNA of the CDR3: TGTGCCAGCAGCTTAGTATGGGACAGGGGGAATGAGCAGTTCTTC. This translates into CASSLVWDRGNEQFF.

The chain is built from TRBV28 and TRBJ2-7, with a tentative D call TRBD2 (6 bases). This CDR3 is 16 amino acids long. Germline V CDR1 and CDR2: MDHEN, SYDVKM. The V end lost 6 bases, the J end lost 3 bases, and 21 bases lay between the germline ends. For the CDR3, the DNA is TGTGCCAGCAGCCGGGCGGACACAGGCGGGGACTACGAGCAGTACTTC. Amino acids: CASSRADTGGDYEQYF.

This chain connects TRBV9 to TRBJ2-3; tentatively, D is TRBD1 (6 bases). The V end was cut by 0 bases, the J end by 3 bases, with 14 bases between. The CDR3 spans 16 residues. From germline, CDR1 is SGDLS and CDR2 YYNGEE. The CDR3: CASSVGTGTTTDTQYF. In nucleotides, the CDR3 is TGTGCCAGCAGCGTAGGAACAGGGACAACGACAGATACGCAGTATTTT.

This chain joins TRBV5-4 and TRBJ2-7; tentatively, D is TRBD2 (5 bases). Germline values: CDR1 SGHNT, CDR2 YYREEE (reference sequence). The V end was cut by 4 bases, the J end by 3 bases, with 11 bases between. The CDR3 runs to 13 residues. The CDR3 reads CASSHRSGYEQYF. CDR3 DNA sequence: TGTGCCAGCAGCCACCGGAGCGGCTACGAGCAGTACTTC. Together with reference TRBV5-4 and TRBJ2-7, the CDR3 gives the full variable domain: ETGVTQSPTHLIKTRGQQVTLRCSSQSGHNTVSWYQQALGQGPQFIFQYYREEENGRGNFPPRFSGLQFPNYSSELNVNALELDDSALYLCASSHRSGYEQYFGPGTRLTVT.

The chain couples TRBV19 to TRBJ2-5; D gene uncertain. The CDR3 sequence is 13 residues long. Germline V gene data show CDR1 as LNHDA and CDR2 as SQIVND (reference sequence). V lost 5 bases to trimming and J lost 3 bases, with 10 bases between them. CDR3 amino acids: CASSLDSKETQYF. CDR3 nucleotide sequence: TGTGCCAGTAGTCTTGACTCAAAAGAGACCCAGTACTTC.

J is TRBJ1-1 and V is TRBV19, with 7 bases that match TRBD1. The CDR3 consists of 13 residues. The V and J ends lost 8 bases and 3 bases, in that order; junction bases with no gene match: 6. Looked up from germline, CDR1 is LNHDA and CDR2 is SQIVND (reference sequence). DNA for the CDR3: TGTGCCAGTGCAAACAGGGGCTACACTGAAGCTTTCTTT. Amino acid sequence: CASANRGYTEAFF.

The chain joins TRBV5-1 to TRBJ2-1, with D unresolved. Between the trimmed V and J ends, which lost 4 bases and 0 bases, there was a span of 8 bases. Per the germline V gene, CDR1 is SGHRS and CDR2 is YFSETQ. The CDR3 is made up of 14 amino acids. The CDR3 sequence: CASSPLSSYNEQFF. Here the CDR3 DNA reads TGCGCCAGCAGCCCCCTCAGCTCCTACAATGAGCAGTTCTTC.

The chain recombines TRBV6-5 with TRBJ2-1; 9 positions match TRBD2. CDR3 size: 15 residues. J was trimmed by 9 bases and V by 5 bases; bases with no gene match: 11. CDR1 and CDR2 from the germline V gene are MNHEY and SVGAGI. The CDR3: CASSRVDRGGAEQFF. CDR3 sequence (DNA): TGTGCCAGCAGTCGCGTGGACCGCGGGGGGGCTGAGCAGTTCTTC.

The chain's CDR3 is CASSSSAGVIAGYTF. CDR3 in DNA: TGTGCCAGCAGCTCTAGTGCGGGGGTAATCGCTGGCTACACCTTC. The rearrangement links TRBV5-4 to TRBJ1-2, with a weak D call TRBD1 (5 bases). The V and J ends lost 3 bases and 7 bases respectively, with 19 bases between them. The germline gives CDR1 SGHNT, CDR2 YYREEE (reference sequence). This CDR3 has 15 residues.

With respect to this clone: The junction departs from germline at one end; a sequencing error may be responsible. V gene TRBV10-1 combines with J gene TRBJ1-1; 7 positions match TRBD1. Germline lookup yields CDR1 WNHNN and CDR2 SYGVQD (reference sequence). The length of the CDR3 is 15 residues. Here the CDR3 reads CASRESGGMNTEAFF. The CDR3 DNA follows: TGCGCCAGCAGAGAGTCAGGGGGTATGAACACTGAAGCTTTCTTT.

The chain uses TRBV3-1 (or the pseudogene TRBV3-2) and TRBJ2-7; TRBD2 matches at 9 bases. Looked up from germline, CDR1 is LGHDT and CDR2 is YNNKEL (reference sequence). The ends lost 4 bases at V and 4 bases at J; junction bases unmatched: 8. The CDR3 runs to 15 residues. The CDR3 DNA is TGTGCCAGCAGCCCACTTAGCGGGAGCGGTTACGAGCAGTACTTC. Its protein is CASSPLSGSGYEQYF.

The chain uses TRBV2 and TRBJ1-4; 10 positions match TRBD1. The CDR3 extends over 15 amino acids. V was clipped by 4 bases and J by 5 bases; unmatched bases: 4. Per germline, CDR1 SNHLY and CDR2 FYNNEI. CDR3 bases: TGTGCCAGCAGTGGGACAGGGGGAGGGAATGAAAAACTGTTTTTT. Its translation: CASSGTGGGNEKLFF.

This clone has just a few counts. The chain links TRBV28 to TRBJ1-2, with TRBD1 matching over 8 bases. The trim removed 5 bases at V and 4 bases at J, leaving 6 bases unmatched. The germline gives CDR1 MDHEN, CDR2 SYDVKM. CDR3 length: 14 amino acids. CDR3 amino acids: CASSPGGVGYGYTF. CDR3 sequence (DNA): TGTGCCAGCAGTCCAGGGGGCGTCGGCTATGGCTACACCTTC.

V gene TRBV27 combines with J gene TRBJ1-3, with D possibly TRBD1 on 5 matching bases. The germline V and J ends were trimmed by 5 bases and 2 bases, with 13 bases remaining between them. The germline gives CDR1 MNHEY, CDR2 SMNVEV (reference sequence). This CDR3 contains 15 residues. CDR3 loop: CASSVTGGAGNTIYF. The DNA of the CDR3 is TGTGCCAGCAGTGTGACTGGAGGGGCTGGAAACACCATATATTTT.

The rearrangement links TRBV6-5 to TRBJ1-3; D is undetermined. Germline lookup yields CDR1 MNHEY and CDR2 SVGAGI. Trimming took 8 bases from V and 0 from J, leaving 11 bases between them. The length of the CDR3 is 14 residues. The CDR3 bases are TGTGCCAGCGAGGCCTTAAGCTCTGGAAACACCATATATTTT. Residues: CASEALSSGNTIYF.

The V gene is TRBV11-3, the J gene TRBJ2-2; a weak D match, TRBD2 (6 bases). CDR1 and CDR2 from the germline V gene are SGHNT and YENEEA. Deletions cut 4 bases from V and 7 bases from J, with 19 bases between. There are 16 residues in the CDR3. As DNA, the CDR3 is TGTGCCAGCAGCTCCCGGGACTTAGGCCATGGCGGGGAGCTGTTTTTT. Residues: CASSSRDLGHGGELFF.

The chain's CDR3 is CASGQGTEQFF. The CDR3 coding sequence is TGTGCCAGCGGACAGGGGACTGAGCAGTTCTTC. V gene TRBV27 combines with J gene TRBJ2-1; 9 bases match TRBD1. CDR1 MNHEY and CDR2 SMNVEV come from the germline V gene (reference sequence). The CDR3 is made up of 11 amino acids. The V and J ends lost 8 bases and 9 bases, in that order; junction bases with no gene match: 2.

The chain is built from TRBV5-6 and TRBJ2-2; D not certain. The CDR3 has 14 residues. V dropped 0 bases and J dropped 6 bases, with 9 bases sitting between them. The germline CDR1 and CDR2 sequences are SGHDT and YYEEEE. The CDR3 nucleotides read TGTGCCAGCAGCTTGGAGTTAGAGGCCGGGGAGCTGTTTTTT. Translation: CASSLELEAGELFF.

This CDR3 is CATSRGAGVNYGYTF. Written as DNA, the CDR3 is TGTGCCACCAGCAGAGGCGCAGGCGTTAACTATGGCTACACCTTC. The rearrangement links TRBV15 to TRBJ1-2; D remains unclear. V lost 1 base, J lost 1 base, and 10 bases lay in between. This CDR3 is built from 15 residues. CDR1 and CDR2 (germline): LNHNV, YYDKDF (reference sequence).

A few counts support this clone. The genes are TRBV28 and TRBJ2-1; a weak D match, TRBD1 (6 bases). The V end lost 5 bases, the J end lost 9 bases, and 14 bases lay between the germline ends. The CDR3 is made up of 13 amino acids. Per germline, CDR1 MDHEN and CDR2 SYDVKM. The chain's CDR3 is CASSIPQGPEQFF. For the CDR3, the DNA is TGTGCCAGCAGTATCCCACAGGGCCCTGAGCAGTTCTTC.

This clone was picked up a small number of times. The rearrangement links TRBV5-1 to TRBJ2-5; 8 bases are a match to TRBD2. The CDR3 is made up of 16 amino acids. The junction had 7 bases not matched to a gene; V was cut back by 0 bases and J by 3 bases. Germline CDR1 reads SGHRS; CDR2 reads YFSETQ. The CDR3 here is CASSLGSGGREETQYF. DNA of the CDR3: TGCGCCAGCAGCTTGGGAAGCGGGGGAAGGGAAGAGACCCAGTACTTC.

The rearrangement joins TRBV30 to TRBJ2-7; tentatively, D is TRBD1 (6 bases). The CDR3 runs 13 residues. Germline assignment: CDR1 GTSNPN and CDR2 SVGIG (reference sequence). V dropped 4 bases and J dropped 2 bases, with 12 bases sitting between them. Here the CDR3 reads CAWNRDITYEQYF. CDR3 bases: TGTGCCTGGAACCGGGACATAACCTACGAGCAGTACTTC. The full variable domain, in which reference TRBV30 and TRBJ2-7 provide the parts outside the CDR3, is SQTIHQWPATLVQPVGSPLSLECTVEGTSNPNLYWYRQAAGRGLQLLFYSVGIGQISSEVPQNLSASRPQDRQFILSSKKLLLSDSGFYLCAWNRDITYEQYFGPGTRLTVT.

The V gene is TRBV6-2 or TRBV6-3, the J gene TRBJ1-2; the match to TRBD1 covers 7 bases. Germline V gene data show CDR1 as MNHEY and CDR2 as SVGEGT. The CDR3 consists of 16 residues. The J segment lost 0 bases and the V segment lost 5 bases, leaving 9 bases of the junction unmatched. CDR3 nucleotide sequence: TGTGCCAGCAGTCTACCCGGGACAGTGGCTAACTATGGCTACACCTTC. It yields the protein CASSLPGTVANYGYTF.